Here is one TCR beta chain with its context. What it binds is not known. There are 11 residues in the CDR3. Trimming stripped 5 bases from V and 11 bases from J, with 15 bases between. The germline V gene encodes CDR1 SQVTM and CDR2 ANQGSEA. Molecules of cDNA were individually given unique molecular identifiers that were attached to them. One entry per CDR3 protein results from TCRdb running MiXCR on the 5' RACE reads. The table records tens of thousands of distinct CDR3 sequences, roughly 13% of them present only once. The data were obtained in a study of early T cells in non-severe SARS-CoV-2 infection. Across the study: From unsorted whole blood, bulk RNA was sequenced, and the chains remained unpaired. Findings and limits, study-wide: VDJdb matching skewed toward anti-spike CD8 responses, missing private and CD4 specificities.

The receptor comes from an adult who was a healthcare worker with PCR-confirmed SARS-CoV-2 infection or an uninfected control (not recorded which). The sample taken for sequencing was whole blood. V is TRBV29-1 and J is TRBJ1-1; the D is unclear. CDR3 nucleotides: TGCAGCGTTCAATTCGAGGATGCGGCTTTCTTT. The encoded protein is CSVQFEDAAFF.